This TCR beta chain appears in the sequencing data of a study of identical twins. TCRdb re-called the 5' RACE reads with MiXCR, one entry per CDR3 protein. The table records just under 550,000 distinct CDR3 sequences, 13% to 15% of them present only once. Germline CDR1 DFQATT, CDR2 SNEGSKA (reference sequence). The CDR3 contains 12 residues. The sample was also linked to a second study, of yellow fever vaccine responses in identical twins.

Sequencing used CD4+ T cells sorted from blood. The rearrangement joins TRBV20-1 to TRBJ1-1, with D unresolved. This TCR came from a woman younger than 30 in good health. The CDR3: CRMVGPNTEAFF. The CDR3, as DNA: TGCAGGATGGTCGGACCGAACACTGAAGCTTTCTTT.